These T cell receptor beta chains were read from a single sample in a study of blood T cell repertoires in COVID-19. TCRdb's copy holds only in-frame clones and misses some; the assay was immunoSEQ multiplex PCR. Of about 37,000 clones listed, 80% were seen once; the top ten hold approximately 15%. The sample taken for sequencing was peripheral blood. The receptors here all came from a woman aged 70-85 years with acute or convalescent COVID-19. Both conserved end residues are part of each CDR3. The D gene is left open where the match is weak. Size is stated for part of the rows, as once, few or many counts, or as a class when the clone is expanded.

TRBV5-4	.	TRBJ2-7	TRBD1	CASSLQGAYEQYF	TGTGCCAGCAGCCTCCAGGGGGCCTACGAGCAGTACTTC
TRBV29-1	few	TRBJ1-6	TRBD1	CSVGQGLDSPLHF	TGCAGCGTTGGACAGGGGTTAGATTCACCCCTCCACTTT
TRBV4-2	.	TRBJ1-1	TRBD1	CASSQGQGTEAFF	TGTGCCAGCAGCCAAGGACAGGGGACTGAAGCTTTCTTT
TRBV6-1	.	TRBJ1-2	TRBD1	CASSELGTGYYGYTF	TGTGCCAGCAGTGAACTGGGGACAGGGTACTATGGCTACACCTTC
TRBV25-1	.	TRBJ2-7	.	CASSPRRADGYEQYF	TGTGCCAGCAGTCCACGCCGCGCGGATGGCTACGAGCAGTACTTC
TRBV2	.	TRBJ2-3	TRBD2	CASTSWGGRKPGLAGPSTDTQYF	TGTGCCAGCACTTCCTGGGGGGGACGCAAACCGGGACTAGCGGGTCCTAGCACAGATACGCAGTATTTT
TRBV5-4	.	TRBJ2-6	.	CASSPNQRAGANVLTF	TGTGCCAGCAGCCCAAATCAACGCGCGGGGGCCAACGTCCTGACTTTC
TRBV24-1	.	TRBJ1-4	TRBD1	CATSVTGQFNEKLFF	TGTGCCACCAGTGTAACGGGACAGTTTAATGAAAAACTGTTTTTT
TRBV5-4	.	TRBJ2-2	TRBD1	CASSTRDRVTGELFF	TGTGCCAGCAGCACCCGGGACAGGGTAACCGGGGAGCTGTTTTTT
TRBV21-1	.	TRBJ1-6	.	CASSTTDREHSSPLHF	TGTGCCAGCAGCACCACTGACAGGGAACATAGTTCACCCCTCCACTTT
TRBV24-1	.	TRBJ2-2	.	CATSEQNLLSGATGELFF	TGTGCCACCAGTGAACAGAACTTGCTATCTGGGGCCACCGGGGAGCTGTTTTTT
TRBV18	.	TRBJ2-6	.	CASSPQQGSGANVLTF	TGTGCCAGCTCACCACAACAGGGTTCTGGGGCCAACGTCCTGACTTTC
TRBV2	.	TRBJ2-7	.	CASSAYEQYF	TGTGCCAGCAGCGCCTACGAGCAGTACTTC
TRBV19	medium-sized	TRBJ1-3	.	CATSGNTIYF	TGTGCCACGTCTGGAAACACCATATATTTT
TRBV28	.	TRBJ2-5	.	CASSLRAAHQETQYF	TGTGCCAGCAGTTTGAGAGCGGCCCACCAAGAGACCCAGTACTTC
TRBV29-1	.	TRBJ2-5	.	CSVERQDRETQYF	TGCAGCGTTGAACGGCAGGATAGAGAGACCCAGTACTTC
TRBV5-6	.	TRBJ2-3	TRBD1	CASSGTGLVADTQYF	TGTGCCAGCAGCGGGACAGGGTTAGTTGCAGATACGCAGTATTTT
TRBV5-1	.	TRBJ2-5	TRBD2	CASSPNGGGEETQYF	TGCGCCAGCAGCCCCAATGGCGGGGGGGAAGAGACCCAGTACTTC
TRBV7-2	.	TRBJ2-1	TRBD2	CASSVGLAGGRGEQFF	TGTGCCAGCAGCGTGGGACTAGCGGGAGGGCGGGGTGAGCAGTTCTTC
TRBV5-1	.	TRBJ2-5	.	CASSLGEETQYF	TGCGCCAGCAGCTTGGGGGAGGAGACCCAGTACTTC
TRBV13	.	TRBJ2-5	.	CASSATGTQETQYF	TGTGCCAGCAGCGCCACAGGGACCCAAGAGACCCAGTACTTC
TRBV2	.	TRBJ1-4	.	CASSGTVINEKLFF	TGTGCCAGCAGTGGGACAGTAATTAATGAAAAACTGTTTTTT
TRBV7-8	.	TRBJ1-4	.	CASSLTGYEKLFF	TGTGCCAGCAGCTTAACAGGGTACGAAAAACTGTTTTTT
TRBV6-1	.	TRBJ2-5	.	CASSEGEWDLKGETQYF	TGTGCCAGCAGTGAAGGAGAATGGGACTTGAAGGGAGAGACCCAGTACTTC
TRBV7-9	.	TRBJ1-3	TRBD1	CASSIGGQRSSGNTIYF	TGTGCCAGCAGCATAGGGGGACAGCGGAGCTCTGGAAACACCATATATTTT
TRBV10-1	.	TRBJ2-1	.	CASSERASRERNEQFF	TGCGCCAGCAGTGAGCGGGCGTCGCGGGAACGGAATGAGCAGTTCTTC
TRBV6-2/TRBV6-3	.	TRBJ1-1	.	CASSSTVLSTEAFF	TGTGCCAGCAGTTCAACAGTTCTTTCCACTGAAGCTTTCTTT
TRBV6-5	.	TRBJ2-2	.	CASSRAGELFF	TGTGCCAGCAGCAGGGCCGGGGAGCTGTTTTTT
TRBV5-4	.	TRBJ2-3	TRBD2	CASRQTLAGSSTDTQYF	TGTGCCAGCAGACAGACCCTAGCGGGGTCTAGCACAGATACGCAGTATTTT
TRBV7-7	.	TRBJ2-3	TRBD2	CASSLGLASTDTQYF	TGTGCCAGCAGCTTAGGACTAGCGAGCACAGATACGCAGTATTTT
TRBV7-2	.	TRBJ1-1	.	CASSSPRSLGTEAFF	TGTGCCAGCAGCTCCCCAAGGAGTCTGGGCACTGAAGCTTTCTTT
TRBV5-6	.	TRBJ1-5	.	CASSLGTGWDQPQHF	TGTGCCAGCAGCTTGGGCACAGGGTGGGATCAGCCCCAGCATTTT
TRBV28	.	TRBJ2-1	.	CASSRQGFSGGNEQFF	TGTGCCAGCAGCCGCCAGGGGTTTTCGGGGGGCAATGAGCAGTTCTTC
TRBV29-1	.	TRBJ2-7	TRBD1	CSVRQGPFYEQYF	TGCAGCGTCCGACAGGGACCTTTCTACGAGCAGTACTTC
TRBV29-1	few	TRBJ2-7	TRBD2	CSVEDPASGGYEQYF	TGCAGCGTTGAGGATCCTGCTAGCGGGGGGTACGAGCAGTACTTC
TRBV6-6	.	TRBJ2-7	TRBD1	CASSLFFTGTGGRGFRYEQYF	TGTGCCAGCAGCCTTTTTTTTACCGGGACAGGGGGCAGGGGTTTTAGATACGAGCAGTACTTC
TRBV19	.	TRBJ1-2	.	CASSPAKAGDGYTF	TGTGCCAGTAGCCCCGCAAAAGCTGGAGATGGCTACACCTTC
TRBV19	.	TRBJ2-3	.	CASSISGDTDTQYF	TGTGCCAGTAGTATTTCCGGGGACACAGATACGCAGTATTTT
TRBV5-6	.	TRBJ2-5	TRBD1	CASSFGTGIQETQYF	TGTGCCAGCAGCTTTGGGACAGGGATCCAAGAGACCCAGTACTTC
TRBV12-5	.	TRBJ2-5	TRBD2	CASGVGTRAQETQYF	TGTGCTAGTGGTGTAGGGACTAGGGCTCAAGAGACCCAGTACTTC
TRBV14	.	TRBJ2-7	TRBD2	CASSLLAGSSYEQYF	TGTGCCAGCAGCCTACTAGCGGGAAGCTCCTACGAGCAGTACTTC
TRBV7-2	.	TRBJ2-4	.	CASSLDGVGAKNIQYF	TGTGCCAGCAGCTTAGACGGGGTTGGAGCCAAAAACATTCAGTACTTC
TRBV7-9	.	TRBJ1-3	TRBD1	CASSSTDRGNGNTIYF	TGTGCCAGCAGCTCCACGGACAGGGGAAATGGAAACACCATATATTTT
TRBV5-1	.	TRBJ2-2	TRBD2	CASSLVTSGTGELFF	TGCGCCAGCAGCTTGGTCACTAGCGGCACCGGGGAGCTGTTTTTT
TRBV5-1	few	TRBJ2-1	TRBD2	CASSQPRVLAGSYNEQFF	TGCGCCAGCAGCCAACCTAGGGTACTAGCGGGTTCCTACAATGAGCAGTTCTTC
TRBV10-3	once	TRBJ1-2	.	CAISDPGGRIYGYTF	TGTGCCATCAGTGACCCTGGGGGCAGGATCTATGGCTACACCTTC
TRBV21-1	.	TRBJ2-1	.	CASSKVHRGPYNEQFF	TGTGCCAGCAGCAAAGTTCACAGGGGGCCCTACAATGAGCAGTTCTTC
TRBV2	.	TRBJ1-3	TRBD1	CASSADRGRNTIYF	TGTGCCAGCAGTGCGGACAGGGGTAGAAACACCATATATTTT
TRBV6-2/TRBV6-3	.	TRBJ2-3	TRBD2	CASSYRQGAGETDTQYF	TGTGCCAGCAGTTATCGTCAAGGAGCGGGGGAGACAGATACGCAGTATTTT
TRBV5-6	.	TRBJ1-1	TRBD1	CASRPRGEQGVTFF	TGTGCCAGCAGGCCGAGGGGCGAACAGGGGGTAACTTTCTTT
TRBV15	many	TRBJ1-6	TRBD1	CATSTTGDHNSPLHF	TGTGCCACCAGCACAACAGGGGATCATAATTCACCCCTCCACTTT
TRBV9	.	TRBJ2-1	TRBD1	CASSVGQGPYNEQFF	TGTGCCAGCAGCGTAGGACAGGGCCCCTACAATGAGCAGTTCTTC
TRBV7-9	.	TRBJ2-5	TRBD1	CASGGPDRDAFKETQYF	TGTGCCAGCGGGGGACCGGACAGGGACGCCTTTAAAGAGACCCAGTACTTC